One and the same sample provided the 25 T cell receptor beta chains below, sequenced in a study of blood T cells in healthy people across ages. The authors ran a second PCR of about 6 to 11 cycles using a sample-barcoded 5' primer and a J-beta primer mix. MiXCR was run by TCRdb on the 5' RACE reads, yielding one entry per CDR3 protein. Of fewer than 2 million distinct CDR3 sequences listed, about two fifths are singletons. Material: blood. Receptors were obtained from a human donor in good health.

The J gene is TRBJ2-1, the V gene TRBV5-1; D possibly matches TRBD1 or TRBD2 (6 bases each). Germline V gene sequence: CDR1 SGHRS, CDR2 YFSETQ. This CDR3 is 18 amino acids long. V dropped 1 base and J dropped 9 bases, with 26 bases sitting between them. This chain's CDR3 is CASSLIGTKDYGWGEQFF. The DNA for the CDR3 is TGCGCCAGCAGCTTGATTGGGACAAAGGACTATGGCTGGGGTGAGCAGTTCTTC.

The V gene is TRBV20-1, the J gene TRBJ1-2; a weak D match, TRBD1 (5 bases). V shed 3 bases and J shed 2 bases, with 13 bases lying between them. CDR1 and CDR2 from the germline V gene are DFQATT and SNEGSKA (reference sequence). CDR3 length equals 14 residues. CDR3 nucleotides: TGCAGTGCTAGCTTAGGGGTGGGGAACTATGGCTACACCTTC. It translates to CSASLGVGNYGYTF.

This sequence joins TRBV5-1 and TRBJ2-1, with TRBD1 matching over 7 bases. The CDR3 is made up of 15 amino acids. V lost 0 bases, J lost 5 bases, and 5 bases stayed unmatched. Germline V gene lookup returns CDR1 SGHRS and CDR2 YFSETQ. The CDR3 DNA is TGCGCCAGCAGCTTGGGACAGGGTAGCCACAATGAGCAGTTCTTC. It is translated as CASSLGQGSHNEQFF.

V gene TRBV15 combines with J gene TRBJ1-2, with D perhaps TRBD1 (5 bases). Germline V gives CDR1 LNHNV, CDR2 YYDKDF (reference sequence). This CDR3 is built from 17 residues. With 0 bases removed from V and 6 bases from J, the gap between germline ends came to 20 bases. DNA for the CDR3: TGTGCCACCAGCAGAGAGCCCCTCGGAAGGGGCGCAGATGGCTACACCTTC. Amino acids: CATSREPLGRGADGYTF.

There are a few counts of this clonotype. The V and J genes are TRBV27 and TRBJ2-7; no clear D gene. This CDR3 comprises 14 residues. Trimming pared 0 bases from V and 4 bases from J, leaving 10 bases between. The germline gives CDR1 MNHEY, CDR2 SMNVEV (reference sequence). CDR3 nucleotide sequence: TGTGCCAGCAGTTTATCGGGGAACTATTACGAGCAGTACTTC. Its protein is CASSLSGNYYEQYF.

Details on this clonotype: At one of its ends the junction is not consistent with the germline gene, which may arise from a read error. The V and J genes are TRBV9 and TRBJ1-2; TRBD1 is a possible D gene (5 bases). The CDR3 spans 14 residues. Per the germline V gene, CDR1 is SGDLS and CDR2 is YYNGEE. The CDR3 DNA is TGTGCCGGCAGCCCAGAGGGGAGGTCTCGCGGCTACACCTTC. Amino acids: CAGSPEGRSRGYTF.

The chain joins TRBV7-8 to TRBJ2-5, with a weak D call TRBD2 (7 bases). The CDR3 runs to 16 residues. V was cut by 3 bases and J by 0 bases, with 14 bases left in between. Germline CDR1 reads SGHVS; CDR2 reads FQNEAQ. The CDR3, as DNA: TGTGCCAGCAGCTTTGGGGGGGGCTTCTACCAAGAGACCCAGTACTTC. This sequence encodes CASSFGGGFYQETQYF. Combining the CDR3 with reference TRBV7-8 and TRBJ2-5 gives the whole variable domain GAGVSQSPRYKVAKRGQDVALRCDPISGHVSLFWYQQALGQGPEFLTYFQNEAQLDKSGLPSDRFFAERPEGSVSTLKIQRTQQEDSAVYLCASSFGGGFYQETQYFGPGTRLLVL.

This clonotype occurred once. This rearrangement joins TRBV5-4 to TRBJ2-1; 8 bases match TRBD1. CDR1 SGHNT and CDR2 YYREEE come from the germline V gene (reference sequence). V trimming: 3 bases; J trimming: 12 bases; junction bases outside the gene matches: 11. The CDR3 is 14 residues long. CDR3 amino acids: CASSSILDRVAQFF. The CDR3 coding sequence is TGTGCCAGCAGCTCTATTTTGGACAGGGTCGCGCAGTTCTTC.

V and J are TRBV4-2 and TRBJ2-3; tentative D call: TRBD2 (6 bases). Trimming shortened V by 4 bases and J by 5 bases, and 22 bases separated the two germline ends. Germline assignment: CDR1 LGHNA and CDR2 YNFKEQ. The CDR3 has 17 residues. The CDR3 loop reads CASSLSGLRGLKDTQYF. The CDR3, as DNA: TGTGCCAGCAGCCTTAGCGGATTGAGGGGACTGAAAGATACGCAGTATTTT.

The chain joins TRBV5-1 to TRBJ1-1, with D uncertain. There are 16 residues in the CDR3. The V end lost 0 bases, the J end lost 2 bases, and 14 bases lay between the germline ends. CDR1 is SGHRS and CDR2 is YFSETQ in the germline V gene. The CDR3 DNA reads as TGCGCCAGCAGCTTGGCCGGGGTATCCGCAAACACTGAAGCTTTCTTT. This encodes CASSLAGVSANTEAFF.

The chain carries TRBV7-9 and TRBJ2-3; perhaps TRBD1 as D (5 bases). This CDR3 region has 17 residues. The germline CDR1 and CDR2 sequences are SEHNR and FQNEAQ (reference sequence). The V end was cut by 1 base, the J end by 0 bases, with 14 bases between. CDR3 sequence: CASSLGGEGVSTDTQYF. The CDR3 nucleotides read TGTGCCAGCAGCTTAGGGGGTGAAGGGGTGAGCACAGATACGCAGTATTTT.

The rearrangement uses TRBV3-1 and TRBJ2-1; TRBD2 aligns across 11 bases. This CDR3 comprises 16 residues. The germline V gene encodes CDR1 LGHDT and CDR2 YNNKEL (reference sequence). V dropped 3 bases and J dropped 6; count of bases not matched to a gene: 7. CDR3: CASSHLTSGVGNEQFF. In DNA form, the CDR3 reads TGTGCCAGCAGCCACTTGACTAGCGGGGTCGGCAATGAGCAGTTCTTC.

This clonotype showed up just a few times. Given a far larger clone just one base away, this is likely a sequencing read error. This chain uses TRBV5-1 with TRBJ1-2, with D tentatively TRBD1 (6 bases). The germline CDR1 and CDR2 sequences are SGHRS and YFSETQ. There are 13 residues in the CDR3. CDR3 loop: CAGSLDSNYGYTF. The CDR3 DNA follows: TGCGCCGGCAGCTTGGACAGTAACTATGGCTACACCTTC.

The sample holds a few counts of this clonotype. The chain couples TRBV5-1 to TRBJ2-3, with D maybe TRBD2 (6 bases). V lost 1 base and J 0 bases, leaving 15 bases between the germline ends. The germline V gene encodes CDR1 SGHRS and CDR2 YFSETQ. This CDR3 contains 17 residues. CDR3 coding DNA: TGCGCCAGCAGCTTGAAGAGGGACTTCTCTAGCACAGATACGCAGTATTTT. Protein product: CASSLKRDFSSTDTQYF.

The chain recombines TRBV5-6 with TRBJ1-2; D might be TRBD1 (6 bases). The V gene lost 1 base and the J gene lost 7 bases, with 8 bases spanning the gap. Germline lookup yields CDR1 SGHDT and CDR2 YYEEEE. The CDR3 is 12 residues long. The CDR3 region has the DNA TGTGCCAGCAGCTTGTCGGACAGTGGCTACACCTTC. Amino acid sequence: CASSLSDSGYTF.

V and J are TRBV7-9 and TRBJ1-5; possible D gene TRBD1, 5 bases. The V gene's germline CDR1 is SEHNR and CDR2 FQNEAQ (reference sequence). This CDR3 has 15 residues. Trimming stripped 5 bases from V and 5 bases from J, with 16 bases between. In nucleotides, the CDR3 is TGTGCCAGCAGCCTAACAGGTGGGATAGATCAGCCCCAGCATTTT. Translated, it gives CASSLTGGIDQPQHF.

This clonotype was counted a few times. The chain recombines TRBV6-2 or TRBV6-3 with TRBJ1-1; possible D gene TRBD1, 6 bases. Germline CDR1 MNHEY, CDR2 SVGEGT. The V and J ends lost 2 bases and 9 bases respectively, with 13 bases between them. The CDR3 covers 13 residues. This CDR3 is CASSYGTPSKAFF. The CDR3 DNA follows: TGTGCCAGCAGTTACGGGACACCATCGAAAGCTTTCTTT.

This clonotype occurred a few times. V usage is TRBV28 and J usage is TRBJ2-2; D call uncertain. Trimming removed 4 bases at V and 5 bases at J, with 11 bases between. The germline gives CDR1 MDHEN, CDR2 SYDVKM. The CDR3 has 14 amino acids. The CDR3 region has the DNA TGTGCCAGCAGTTCACCCGGTGGGACCGGGGAGCTGTTTTTT. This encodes CASSSPGGTGELFF.

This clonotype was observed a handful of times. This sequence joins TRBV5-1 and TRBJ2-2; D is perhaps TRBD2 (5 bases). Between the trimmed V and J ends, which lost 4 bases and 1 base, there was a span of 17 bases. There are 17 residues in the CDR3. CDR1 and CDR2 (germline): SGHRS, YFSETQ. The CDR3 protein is CASSRRREGQNTGELFF. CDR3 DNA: TGCGCCAGCAGCCGGCGACGCGAGGGCCAGAACACCGGGGAGCTGTTTTTT. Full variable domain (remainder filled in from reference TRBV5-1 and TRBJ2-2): KAGVTQTPRYLIKTRGQQVTLSCSPISGHRSVSWYQQTPGQGLQFLFEYFSETQRNKGNFPGRFSGRQFSNSRSEMNVSTLELGDSALYLCASSRRREGQNTGELFFGEGSRLTVL.

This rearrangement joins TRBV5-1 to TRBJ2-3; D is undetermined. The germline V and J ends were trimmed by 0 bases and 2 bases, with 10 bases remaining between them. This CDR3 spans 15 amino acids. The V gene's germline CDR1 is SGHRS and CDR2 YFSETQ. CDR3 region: CASSLGGFYTDTQYF. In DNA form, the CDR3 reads TGCGCCAGCAGCTTGGGAGGATTCTACACAGATACGCAGTATTTT.

CDR3 nucleotide sequence: TGTGCCAGCAGTTTAGCGCTAAGTGGGACAGGGAGAAGCTACACCTTC. Encoded protein: CASSLALSGTGRSYTF. The chain joins TRBV12-3 or TRBV12-4 to TRBJ1-2; 9 bases agree with TRBD1. V trimming: 0 bases; J trimming: 9 bases; junction bases outside the gene matches: 11. The CDR3 consists of 16 residues.

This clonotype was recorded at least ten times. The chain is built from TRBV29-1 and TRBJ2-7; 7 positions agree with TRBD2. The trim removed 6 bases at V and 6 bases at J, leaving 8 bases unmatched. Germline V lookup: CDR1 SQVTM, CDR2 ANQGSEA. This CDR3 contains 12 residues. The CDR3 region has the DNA TGCAGCGTCCGGGTATGGGGGGGCGAGCAGTACTTC. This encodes CSVRVWGGEQYF.

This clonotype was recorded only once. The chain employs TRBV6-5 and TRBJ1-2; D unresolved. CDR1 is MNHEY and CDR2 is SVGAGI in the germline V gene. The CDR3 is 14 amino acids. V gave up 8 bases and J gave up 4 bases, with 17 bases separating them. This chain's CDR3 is CASGVAGYFYGYTF. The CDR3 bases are TGTGCCAGCGGGGTTGCGGGCTACTTCTATGGCTACACCTTC.

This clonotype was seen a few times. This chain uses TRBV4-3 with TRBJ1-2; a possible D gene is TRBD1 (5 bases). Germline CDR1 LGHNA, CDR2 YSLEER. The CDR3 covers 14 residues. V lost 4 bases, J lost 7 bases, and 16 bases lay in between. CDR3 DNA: TGCGCCAGCAGCCTCAAGAGGTCCGGGGCTGGCTACACCTTC. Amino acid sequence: CASSLKRSGAGYTF.

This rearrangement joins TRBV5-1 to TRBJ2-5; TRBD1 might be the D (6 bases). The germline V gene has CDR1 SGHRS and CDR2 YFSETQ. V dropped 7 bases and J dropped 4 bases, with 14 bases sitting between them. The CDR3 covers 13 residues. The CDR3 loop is CASLRDIGETQYF. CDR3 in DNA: TGCGCCAGCCTCCGGGACATAGGAGAGACCCAGTACTTC. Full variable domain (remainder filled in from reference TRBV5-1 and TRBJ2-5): KAGVTQTPRYLIKTRGQQVTLSCSPISGHRSVSWYQQTPGQGLQFLFEYFSETQRNKGNFPGRFSGRQFSNSRSEMNVSTLELGDSALYLCASLRDIGETQYFGPGTRLLVL.